Described below is a single T cell receptor beta chain sequence and its context. The antigen it binds to is not known. No per-base quality is available; no much larger clone lies one base away. Library preparation employed PCR. This sample was sequenced with an Illumina HiSeq 2500. TCR library preparation used molecular barcoding, with unique molecular identifiers applied to normalize quantification of the TCRbeta repertoire. TCRdb redid the processing of the public reads, applying fastp at Q25 and MiXCR, and retained in-frame beta chains. Here each entry gathers all rows of one CDR3 protein and keeps the most common genes and DNA. Counted in this sample were almost 600,000 distinct CDR3 sequences; 25% to 30% of them appeared once. The ten largest make up about 35% of the sample. The data were obtained in a study of T-cell reconstitution after alpha-beta-depleted transplantation in children (dated by TCRdb to about 2016). Looking at the study overall: Using TCR repertoire profiling, the study followed T-cell immune reconstitution in a quantitative way in children after TCRalphabeta/CD19-depleted allogeneic hematopoietic cell transplantation. What the work shows at the level of the full study, not this receptor alone: Apparently early alphabetaT-cell count recovery about two months after transplant reportedly relied on only several hundred rapidly expanded clones derived from non-depleted graft cells. The high TCRbeta diversity at day 60 in some patients was ascribed to recipient T cells and intrathymic progenitors that had survived conditioning. The frequencies of hyperexpanded clones fell over the following months, and after one year, T-cell counts and TCRbeta diversity were mostly attributed to newly produced T cells.

What this sample's treatment or condition label stands for: allogeneic hematopoietic cell transplantation with graft depleted of TCRalphabeta T cells and CD19 B cells. TCRalphabeta/CD19-depleted allogeneic hematopoietic cell grafts were given to the transplant recipients, all of whom were children. The germline V gene supplies CDR1 SGHRS and CDR2 YFSETQ. The CDR3 holds 15 amino acids from the cysteine to the phenylalanine. Just CDR3 DNA is preserved here, 45 bases in frame from base 1. Trimming removed 1 base from V and 5 bases from J; the gene matches leave 6 bases unexplained. The rearrangement joined TRBV5-1 to TRBJ2-1; TRBD2 aligns with 7 central bases. The clonotype was recovered from a boy in the first two years of life with Wiskott-Aldrich syndrome, due to receive a stem cell transplant. The source was PBMCs, collected before TCRalphabeta/CD19-depleted stem cell transplant. Here the CDR3 is given as CASSLFASGNNEQFF. The nucleotides are TGCGCCAGCAGCTTGTTCGCTAGCGGAAACAATGAGCAGTTCTTC.